This T cell receptor beta chain was sequenced in a study of vaccination and CD4 T cells after COVID-19. An Oncomine TCR Beta short-read assay was used to sequence the DNA from cultured CD4+ T cells. MiXCR was run by TCRdb on the PCR reads, yielding one entry per CDR3 protein. The sample lists some 15,000 distinct CDR3 sequences, roughly 59% occurring once. J was trimmed by 2 bases and V by 5 bases; bases with no gene match: 4. The V gene's germline CDR1 is MNHNS and CDR2 SASEGT. The CDR3 loop spans 14 amino acids. Only a few counts were recorded for this clonotype. Its antigen remains unidentified. Treatment defined: roughly 11-day PBMC culture with coronavirus spike peptide pools or control peptides (ViraFEST assay).

The chain uses TRBV6-1 and TRBJ2-3; TRBD1 agrees at 7 bases. The receptor's source is a human donor who had recovered from COVID-19. Source material: CD4+ T cells from blood, cultured in vitro. The CDR3 bases are TGTGCCAGCAGTCTCCAGGGGGACACAGATACGCAGTATTTT. Its protein product is CASSLQGDTDTQYF.